This note documents a single T cell receptor beta chain sequence. The length of the CDR3 is 13 residues. Germline V CDR1 and CDR2: MNHNY, SVGAGI (reference sequence). V lost 3 bases and J 7 bases, leaving 12 bases between the germline ends. This specimen comes from a study of blood T cell repertoires in COVID-19. At the level of the study: The United States, Italy and Spain supplied acute and convalescent COVID-19 samples. In each case, the material was cDNA or gDNA derived from T cells, B-cell-depleted T cells, or PBMCs.

Original processing notes: Reference gene primers were amplified, and this amplification served to estimate nucleated cell counts. Measured with immunoSEQ multiplex PCR; TCRdb has only the in-frame clones, and not every one. That table supplies the V and J calls and clone size; D and trimming were determined from the DNA. The sample holds hundreds of thousands of clones, 83% seen once. In Seattle, patients joined the study during active infection and were tracked longitudinally. This TCR was sampled from a woman aged 30 to 39 with COVID-19, enrolled during active disease. Material: peripheral blood. This chain joins TRBV6-6 and TRBJ1-2; maybe TRBD1 (5 bases). This CDR3 reads CASSYGWGSGYTF. In nucleotides, the CDR3 is TGTGCCAGCAGTTATGGGTGGGGCTCTGGCTACACCTTC.